This T cell receptor (beta chain) is from a study of blood T cell repertoires in COVID-19 (dated by TCRdb to the early 2020s). In terms of the full investigation: Collaborator samples came from the United States, Italy and Spain and covered acute and convalescent phases of COVID-19. The repertoires were released in a freely available public database meant as a resource for research on the immune response to SARS-CoV-2. The prospective study material was composed of cDNA or gDNA derived from T cells, B-cell-depleted T cells, or PBMCs. The dataset comprised deeply sampled blood TCRbeta repertoires from subjects exposed to, actively infected with, or recovered from COVID-19. HLA class I and class II types, where available, came from metadata supplied by the sample provider rather than from assay-based typing. A de-identified subject ID, COVID-19 status, age in years and sex were almost always included in the sample metadata. The samples were drawn from the first 160 participants of the ongoing ImmuneRACE study and from over 950 subjects provided by 6 global collaborators. Findings and caveats that apply to the study as a whole: Clinical and demographic metadata were provided uncurated, with the amount varying by source and participant.

TCRbeta CDR3 regions were amplified from genomic DNA by means of the immunoSEQ Assay, a bias-controlled multiplex PCR. The paper's data handling went like this. Nucleated cell counts per sample were estimated from amplification of reference gene primers within the assay. To quantify the absolute abundance of each unique TCRbeta CDR3 rearrangement, sequence reads were collapsed and filtered. For each sample, productive Simpson clonality was calculated by taking the square root of Simpson's diversity index across productive rearrangements. Here the immuneACCESS table is served through TCRdb, limited to in-frame sequences with V and J called. Missing clones are a known gap in these copies; in checked studies unresolved V genes cover under half, and the rest lacks a known reason. From that table come the V and J calls and clone size; the DNA was used to work out D and trimming. This sample holds 250,000 or so clones; roughly 86% were observed only once. The ten largest clones represent over 9% of the sample.

The germline V gene (reference sequence) yields SEHNR for CDR1 and FQNEAQ for CDR2. There are 13 amino acids in the CDR3, from cysteine to phenylalanine inclusive. Only the CDR3 region is kept as DNA, spanning 39 bases read in frame from base 1. Trimming removed 6 bases from V and 2 bases from J, leaving 8 bases between the germline ends. To note about this clone: Its specific antigen is unknown. No much larger clonotype is one base removed from it; base qualities were not supplied.

The collaborating institutions used their own protocols to collect whole blood in K2EDTA tubes. For TCRbeta analysis, collaborator samples were shipped as frozen whole blood, as isolated PBMCs, or as DNA extracted from either sample type. The receptor chain draws on TRBV7-9 and TRBJ1-3; a confident D gene designation cannot be given. Sequenced material: peripheral blood. This TCR was recovered from an older man with acute or convalescent COVID-19. The CDR3 reads CASSKRAGNTIYF. The DNA sequence is as follows: TGTGCCAGCAGTAAGAGGGCTGGAAACACCATATATTTT.